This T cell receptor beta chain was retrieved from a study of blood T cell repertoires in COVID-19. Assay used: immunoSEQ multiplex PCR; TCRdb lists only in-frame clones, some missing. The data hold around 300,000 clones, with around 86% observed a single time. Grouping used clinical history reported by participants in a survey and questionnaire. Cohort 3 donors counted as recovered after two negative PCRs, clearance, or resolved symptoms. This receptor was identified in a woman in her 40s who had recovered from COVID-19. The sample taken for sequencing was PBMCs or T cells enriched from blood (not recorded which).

The CDR3 DNA reads as TGTGCCAGCAGTTCCCTGACAGGGCGACGAACTGAAGCTTTCTTT. As protein: CASSSLTGRRTEAFF. The rearrangement links TRBV27 to TRBJ1-1; 7 nucleotides align to TRBD1. Trimming cost V 4 bases and J 5 bases; bases outside gene matches: 10. CDR1 is MNHEY, CDR2 SMNVEV, per germline (reference sequence). The CDR3 is 15 residues long.